This T cell receptor (beta chain) came from a study of human T cells and chemical hapten exposure (dated by TCRdb to the early 2020s). General notes on the study: For sensitization, 2% DPC in acetone was applied to a roughly 2 cm by roughly 2 cm area of upper inner arm skin. About 29 alopecia patients gave blood for TCR sequencing at one to four time points (pre-sensitization, 2, 6 and 24 weeks). The mostly female patient cohort included alopecia areata with under or over 50% scalp involvement, alopecia totalis and alopecia universalis. Peripheral blood TCR repertoire changes were tracked in vivo in alopecia patients during primary and secondary sensitization to the hapten diphenylcyclopropenone (DPC). Throughout the approximately 22-week study period, patients were also given weekly therapeutic DPC doses on the scalp. Blood was sampled from patients pre-sensitization (week 0) and at 2, 6 and about 24 weeks after DPC sensitization. Patch testing on the upper back used Finn chambers containing 0.01% DPC, with scoring done after 6 days according to International Contact Dermatitis Research Group standards. The libraries were sequenced as a pool, and the TCR yield per sample differed mostly because of small variations in library volumes within the pool.

The library came from RACE. These reads were obtained on a NextSeq 500. Library preparation attached unique molecular identifiers to individual cDNA molecules for quantitative, reproducible TCR counting. From each blood RNA sample, both TCR alpha and TCR beta chains were sequenced. The published analysis was carried out like this. A median of roughly 99,000 TCRs per sample was observed, with a range of roughly 20,000 to 700,000. V, J and CDR3 annotation of the TCR reads was carried out using the Decombinator software suite. Every sample was subsampled to the same number of TCRs (28,000) for the PS versus PT1 abundance plots. Expanded TCRs were defined as absent before sensitization and observed at least eight times at the 2-week time point. The raw public data were reprocessed by TCRdb itself: fastp quality trimming at Q25, MiXCR clonotype calling, in-frame beta chains only. Identical CDR3 proteins give one entry, which carries the most common genes and DNA. The V and J calls follow TCRdb's processing rather than the paper's. The sample data list some 71,000 distinct CDR3 sequences, and around a tenth of these were observed just once. The ten largest clones add up to around 6.8% of the sample.

CDR1 is given as MRHNA and CDR2 as SNTAGT, both from the germline V gene. The CDR3 covers 13 residues, taking in both the cysteine and the phenylalanine. Only the CDR3 part of the read is kept: 39 bases, read in frame from the first base. V loses 4 bases, J loses 0 bases, and the germline ends lie 5 bases apart. This specimen's time point label, interpreted: patch test 2, 6 weeks after DPC sensitization. The sample's treatment or condition, from its label and the paper: therapeutic diphenylcyclopropenone sensitization with weekly scalp DPC. At each patch-test visit, blood was drawn before the patch test was applied. Patients were eligible if aged 18 to 70, diagnosed with alopecia and judged suitable for DPC therapy, and pregnant patients were excluded. Total RNA was isolated from unfractionated whole blood collected in Tempus Blood RNA tubes. This clonotype was seen many times. What antigen it recognizes has not been identified. Within one base of it there is no much larger clone, and no base qualities were kept.

Findings and caveats that apply to the study as a whole: Alopecia, a presumed autoimmune disease, was present in all patients, so the immune response of the patients might differ from that of healthy individuals. Significantly more large CDR3 similarity clusters were formed by expanded TCRs than by pre-sensitization or healthy control sets, consistent with antigen-driven responses. The number of PT1 expanded TCRs positively correlated with patch test score, significant at thresholds 8, 16 and 32 but not 4. DPC sensitization did not change how many TCRs were above 1 in 1000 frequency, and no evidence was found of alterations in global repertoire structure. Repeated subsampling changed both the strength of the expansion versus patch-test correlation and the threshold at which the correlation became significant.

The material sequenced was whole blood, taken in connection with sensitization to the hapten diphenylcyclopropenone (DPC). This sequence originates from a woman in her forties or fifties with alopecia areata. Some clones in this sample may be carry-over from other donors' samples. The chain is made from TRBV6-4 and TRBJ2-3, with TRBD2 tentatively as D gene (5 bases match). For the CDR3, the sequence is CASSGGSTDTQYF. The DNA is TGTGCCAGCAGTGGCGGGAGCACAGATACGCAGTATTTT.